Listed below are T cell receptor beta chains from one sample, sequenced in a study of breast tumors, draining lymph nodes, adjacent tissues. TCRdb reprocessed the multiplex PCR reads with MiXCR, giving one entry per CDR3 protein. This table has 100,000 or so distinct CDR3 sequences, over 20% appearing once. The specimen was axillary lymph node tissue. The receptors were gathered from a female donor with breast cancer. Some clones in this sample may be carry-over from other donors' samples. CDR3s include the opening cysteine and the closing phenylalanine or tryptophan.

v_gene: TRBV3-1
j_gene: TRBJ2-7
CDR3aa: CASSRTGTGLREQHF

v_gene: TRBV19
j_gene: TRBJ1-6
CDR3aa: CASRLQENSPLHF

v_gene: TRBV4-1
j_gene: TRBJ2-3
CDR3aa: CASSQDQATTDTQYF

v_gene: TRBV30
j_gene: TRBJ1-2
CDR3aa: CAWSPQFYGYTF

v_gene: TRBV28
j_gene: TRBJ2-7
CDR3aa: CASSEPGGNEQYF

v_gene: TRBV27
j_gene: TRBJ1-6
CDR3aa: CASRGQGASPLHF

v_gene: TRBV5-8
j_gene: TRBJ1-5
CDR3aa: CASSLSKYQPQHF

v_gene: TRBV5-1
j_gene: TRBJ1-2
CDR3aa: CASSFKGDGGYTF

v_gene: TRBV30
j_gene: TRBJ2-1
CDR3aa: CAWSLGQGGNGQFF

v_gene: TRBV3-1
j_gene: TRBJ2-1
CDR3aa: CASSQDFLNSYNEQFF

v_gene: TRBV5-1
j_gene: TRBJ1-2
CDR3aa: CASSSTQGAPNYGYTF

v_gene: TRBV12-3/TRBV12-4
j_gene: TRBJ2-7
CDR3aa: CASSLGGLTGRYEQYF

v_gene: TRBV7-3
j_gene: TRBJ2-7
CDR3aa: CASSLTRRARGTGDDEQYF

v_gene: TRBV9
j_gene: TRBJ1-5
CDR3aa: CASSVEGSQPQHF

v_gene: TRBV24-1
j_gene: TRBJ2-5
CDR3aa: CATSDLDRTTRQETQYF

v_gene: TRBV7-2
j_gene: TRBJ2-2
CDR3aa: CASSMDGTGELFF

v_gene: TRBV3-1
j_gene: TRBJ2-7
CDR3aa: CASSQGMSLSEQYF

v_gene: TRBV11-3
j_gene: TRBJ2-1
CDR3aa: CASSLRLAGAYNEQFF

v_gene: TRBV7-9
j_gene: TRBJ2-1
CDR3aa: CASSLGGYYYNEQFF

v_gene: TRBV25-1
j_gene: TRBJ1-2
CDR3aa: CASSDRGLNYGYTF

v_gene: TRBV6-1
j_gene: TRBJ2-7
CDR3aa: CAGSVGAGERYEQYF

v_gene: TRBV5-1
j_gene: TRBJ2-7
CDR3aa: CASTRWGQGGNSYEQYF

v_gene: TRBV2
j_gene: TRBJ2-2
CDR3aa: CASGRPNTGELFF

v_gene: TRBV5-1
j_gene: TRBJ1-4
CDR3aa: CASSFGAGNEKLFF

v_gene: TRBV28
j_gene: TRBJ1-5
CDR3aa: CAILGRVDQPQHF

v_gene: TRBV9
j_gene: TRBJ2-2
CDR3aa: CASSLIELAPPGELFF

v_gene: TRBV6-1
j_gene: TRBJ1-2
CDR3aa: CASRTPRANGYTF

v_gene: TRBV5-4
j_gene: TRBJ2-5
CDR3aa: CASSRLAGGRAETQYF

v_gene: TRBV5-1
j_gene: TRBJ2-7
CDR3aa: CASSSTGLAGGRAEQYF